This entry lists 17 T cell receptor beta chains sequenced from one sample in a study of control samples from healthy donors and cancer patients. Using immunoSEQ multiplex PCR, the repertoire was profiled, and TCRdb retains in-frame clones only, with some absent. This sample carries tens of thousands of clones, around nine tenths of them seen once, and the ten largest clones take more than 5.5%. The sequencing input was blood. All receptors come from a woman aged 45-65 years in good health.

This chain joins TRBV2 and TRBJ1-4; TRBD1 agrees at 8 bases. J gave up 0 bases and V 1 base, and 7 bases lay outside the gene matches. Germline assignment: CDR1 SNHLY and CDR2 FYNNEI. The CDR3 spans 18 residues. The CDR3 DNA is TGTGCCAGCAGTGAAGTCTCGGGACAGGCAACAACTAATGAAAAACTGTTTTTT. This sequence encodes CASSEVSGQATTNEKLFF.

This clone was detected once. The J gene is TRBJ2-1, the V gene TRBV6-5; no firm D call. Looked up from germline, CDR1 is MNHEY and CDR2 is SVGAGI. This CDR3 has 14 amino acids. Trimming removed 4 bases from V and 1 base from J, with 8 bases in between. The CDR3 nucleotides are TGTGCCAGCAGTTCCGTACCTTCCTACAATGAGCAGTTCTTC. Protein: CASSSVPSYNEQFF.

The rearrangement joins TRBV9 to TRBJ2-3; 10 bases align to TRBD1. Per the germline V gene, CDR1 is SGDLS and CDR2 is YYNGEE. This CDR3 has 15 amino acids. V dropped 4 bases and J dropped 4; count of bases not matched to a gene: 6. For the CDR3, the DNA is TGTGCCAGCAGCTTGTCCGGGACAGGGGCAGATACGCAGTATTTT. Amino acids: CASSLSGTGADTQYF. Full variable domain (rest looked up from reference TRBV9 and TRBJ2-3): DSGVTQTPKHLITATGQRVTLRCSPRSGDLSVYWYQQSLDQGLQFLIQYYNGEERAKGNILERFSAQQFPDLHSELNLSSLELGDSALYFCASSLSGTGADTQYFGPGTRLTVL.

There are a few counts of this clone. V and J are TRBV7-6 and TRBJ2-3, with D perhaps given as TRBD1 or TRBD2 (5 bases each). Trimming shortened V by 2 bases and J by 5 bases, and 17 bases separated the two germline ends. Looked up from germline, CDR1 is SGHVS and CDR2 is FNYEAQ. There are 16 residues in the CDR3. CDR3 in DNA: TGTGCCAGCAGCTTATATATGGGGGACGGGGTAGATACGCAGTATTTT. Its protein product is CASSLYMGDGVDTQYF.

The chain carries TRBV5-1 and TRBJ1-6; 7 bases are shared with TRBD1. The length of the CDR3 is 13 residues. Trimming removed 1 base from V and 10 bases from J; junction bases left unmatched: 2. The germline gives CDR1 SGHRS, CDR2 YFSETQ. CDR3 sequence (DNA): TGCGCCAGCAGCTTGACAGGGGAATCACCCCTCCACTTT. Translating gives CASSLTGESPLHF.

In its sample, this clone was seen a few times. In nucleotides, the CDR3 is TGTGCCAGCAGTGTTAGGGGCCTGATGAACACTGAAGCTTTCTTT. Translating it yields CASSVRGLMNTEAFF. The rearrangement links TRBV6-4 to TRBJ1-1, with D maybe TRBD1 (5 bases). The germline V gene encodes CDR1 MRHNA and CDR2 SNTAGT. The V end lost 4 bases, the J end lost 0 bases, and 12 bases lay between the germline ends. CDR3 length: 15 amino acids.

Written as DNA, the CDR3 is TGTGCCAGCAGTTTTCTACGGGCGATGAACACTGAAGCTTTCTTT. Its protein product is CASSFLRAMNTEAFF. The chain is built from TRBV28 and TRBJ1-1; no firm D call. The CDR3 consists of 15 residues. In germline, CDR1 is MDHEN, CDR2 SYDVKM. Trimming left V 3 bases short and J 0 bases short, with 11 bases between.

The rearrangement links TRBV29-1 to TRBJ1-4; the D gene is possibly TRBD1 (5 bases). This CDR3 has 13 amino acids. In germline, CDR1 is SQVTM, CDR2 ANQGSEA. V dropped 0 bases and J dropped 5 bases, with 7 bases sitting between them. CDR3: CSVEEHRNEKLFF. The CDR3, as DNA: TGCAGCGTTGAAGAGCACAGGAATGAAAAACTGTTTTTT.

The chain carries TRBV6-6 and TRBJ2-7; no reliable D call. The V end lost 4 bases, the J end lost 3 bases, and 4 bases lay between the germline ends. The CDR3 runs 11 residues. Germline V gene sequence: CDR1 MNHNY, CDR2 SVGAGI (reference sequence). The CDR3 DNA is TGTGCCAGCAGTTTCGGCTACGAGCAGTACTTC. It codes for CASSFGYEQYF.

The chain employs TRBV2 and TRBJ1-5; D is perhaps TRBD1 (6 bases). The CDR3 is made up of 14 amino acids. Per germline, CDR1 SNHLY and CDR2 FYNNEI. Trimming took off 3 bases at V and 7 bases at J, with 13 bases between the two ends. In DNA form, the CDR3 reads TGTGCCAGCAGTGATGGGGGGGCTTGGCAGCCCCAGCATTTT. Its protein is CASSDGGAWQPQHF.

The chain carries TRBV10-2 and TRBJ1-1; no firm D call. The CDR3 extends over 12 amino acids. Germline V gene sequence: CDR1 WSHSY, CDR2 SAAADI. Trimming stripped 4 bases from V and 3 bases from J, with 6 bases between. CDR3 sequence (DNA): TGCGCCAGCAGTGGCCCAGACACTGAAGCTTTCTTT. Translation gives CASSGPDTEAFF.

The CDR3 DNA reads TGTGCCAGCAGCTTGAAGGGGAGTCAGCCCCAGCATTTT. It translates to CASSLKGSQPQHF. The rearrangement links TRBV7-9 to TRBJ1-5, with a tentative D call TRBD1 (5 bases). This CDR3 has 13 amino acids. Deletions cut 3 bases from V and 6 bases from J, with 9 bases between. CDR1 SEHNR and CDR2 FQNEAQ come from the germline V gene (reference sequence).

The chain couples TRBV29-1 to TRBJ1-2; D uncertain. CDR3 size: 13 residues. Between the trimmed V and J ends, which lost 2 bases and 7 bases, there was a span of 14 bases. Germline CDR1 and CDR2: SQVTM and ANQGSEA. The DNA of the CDR3 is TGCAGCGTTGAATCCCTCACGCGGGGTGGCTACACCTTC. This sequence encodes CSVESLTRGGYTF.

The rearrangement uses TRBV11-3 and TRBJ2-1; D might be TRBD2 (5 bases). The V and J ends lost 3 bases and 8 bases respectively, with 11 bases between them. This CDR3 region has 13 residues. Germline CDR1 SGHNT, CDR2 YENEEA. CDR3 bases: TGTGCCAGCAGCTTTGGAGGTGGGGATGAGCAGTTCTTC. This codes for CASSFGGGDEQFF. The variable domain in full, completed from reference TRBV11-3 and TRBJ2-1, reads EAGVVQSPRYKIIEKKQPVAFWCNPISGHNTLYWYLQNLGQGPELLIRYENEEAVDDSQLPKDRFSAERLKGVDSTLKIQPAELGDSAVYLCASSFGGGDEQFFGPGTRLTVL.

The chain couples TRBV4-1 to TRBJ2-5; a weak D match, TRBD2 (6 bases). The CDR3 sequence is 15 residues long. CDR1 and CDR2 from the germline V gene are MGHRA and YSYEKL. V gave up 4 bases and J gave up 2 bases, with 14 bases separating them. The CDR3 nucleotides are TGCGCCAGCAGCCCGGACTACCTGCAACAAGAGACCCAGTACTTC. This encodes CASSPDYLQQETQYF.

This clone was detected a few times. V is TRBV6-4 and J is TRBJ1-6; 9 nucleotides match TRBD1. Looked up from germline, CDR1 is MRHNA and CDR2 is SNTAGT. Trimming cost V 6 bases and J 6 bases; bases outside gene matches: 6. CDR3 length equals 15 residues. CDR3 coding DNA: TGTGCCAGCAGCCCAACAGGGGGCTCTAATTCACCCCTCCACTTT. It is translated as CASSPTGGSNSPLHF.

V is TRBV5-1 and J is TRBJ2-2; 11 bases are shared with TRBD2. CDR1 SGHRS and CDR2 YFSETQ come from the germline V gene. The CDR3 totals 18 residues. J was trimmed by 2 bases and V by 1 base; bases with no gene match: 7. The CDR3 sequence: CASSLIPSGGLNTGELFF. CDR3 in DNA: TGCGCCAGCAGCTTGATTCCTAGCGGGGGGCTTAACACCGGGGAGCTGTTTTTT.